The sequence of this T cell receptor (beta chain) was determined in a study of Ad26.COV2.S vaccination and SARS-CoV-2 variants. The study, taken as a whole, reports: The breadth of spike-specific CD8+ and CD4+ T cell responses after vaccination was reportedly substantial.

The protocol was immunoSEQ multiplex PCR, while the TCRdb copy is restricted to in-frame clones and leaves out a portion. Here the sample spans hundreds of thousands of clones, 85% to 90% being singletons. The germline V and J ends were trimmed by 9 bases and 0 bases, with 18 bases remaining between them. This CDR3 is 16 amino acids long. Germline V gene data show CDR1 as MDHEN and CDR2 as SYDVKM. Sample treatment: approximately 18 received Ad26.COV2.S at low or high dose, single or two shots; about five received placebo; per-sample allocation not given. Samples came from day 63 after the first vaccine or placebo injection. Comments on this clone: What it binds is not known.

The sample in question was peripheral blood, obtained in a trial of Ad26.COV2.S vaccine versus placebo. V and J are TRBV28 and TRBJ1-5, with a tentative D call TRBD1 (5 bases). This clonotype was sampled from a person aged 18-60 years who received the Ad26.COV2.S COVID-19 vaccine or a placebo. The CDR3 sequence is CASRDLETDSNQPQHF. CDR3 in DNA: TGTGCCAGTCGGGACCTCGAGACTGATAGCAATCAGCCCCAGCATTTT.